A single sample is the source of the 18 T cell receptor beta chains below, sequenced in a study of regulatory T cells in long-lasting Graves disease. Sequencing libraries for TCR beta were prepared with iRepertoire HTBI primers and Arm-PCR of CDR3 regions. TCRdb re-analysed the multiplex PCR reads in MiXCR, keeping a single row per CDR3 protein. The profile shows 350,000 to 450,000 distinct CDR3 sequences, around 21% of them singletons. The time point is: persistent/refractory GD, antithyroid drugs over 5 years with positive TRAb. The TCR library used RNA extracted from PBMCs. The sample consisted of peripheral blood mononuclear cells (PBMCs), taken when the disease was refractory, from a patient treated with antithyroid drugs. These receptors all stem from a female donor with Graves disease.

This clonotype was seen many times. This chain connects TRBV27 to TRBJ2-7; TRBD1 matches at 8 bases. Germline trimming cut 7 bases from V and 2 bases from J; bases unmatched to any gene: 7. Germline V gene lookup returns CDR1 MNHEY and CDR2 SMNVEV (reference sequence). This CDR3 is built from 14 residues. The CDR3 sequence is CASTSGTGAYEQYF. CDR3 sequence (DNA): TGTGCCAGCACTTCGGGGACAGGAGCCTACGAGCAGTACTTC.

This clonotype has at least ten counts. CDR3 residues: CASSLWRASGNTIYF. CDR3 bases: TGTGCCAGCAGTTTATGGCGAGCTTCGGGAAACACCATATATTTT. The chain joins TRBV28 to TRBJ1-3; D call uncertain. This CDR3 spans 15 amino acids. The ends were cut back, 0 bases at V and 4 bases at J, with 10 bases in the middle. CDR1 is MDHEN and CDR2 is SYDVKM in the germline V gene.

The chain carries TRBV30 and TRBJ2-7; 11 bases are a match to TRBD1. Germline lookup yields CDR1 GTSNPN and CDR2 SVGIG (reference sequence). This CDR3 spans 15 amino acids. Trimming removed 2 bases from V and 1 base from J; junction bases left unmatched: 4. The CDR3 sequence is CAWSWTGGKSYEQYF. CDR3 coding DNA: TGTGCCTGGAGTTGGACAGGGGGCAAGTCCTACGAGCAGTACTTC.

This clonotype was recorded a few times. This rearrangement joins TRBV30 to TRBJ1-2; TRBD1 might be the D (5 bases). V was cut by 2 bases and J by 2 bases, with 12 bases left in between. Germline CDR1 is GTSNPN and CDR2 is SVGIG (reference sequence). The CDR3 is 14 amino acids. CDR3 residues: CAWSFGGSNYGYTF. The CDR3 DNA reads as TGTGCCTGGAGTTTCGGGGGGTCAAACTATGGCTACACCTTC.

This chain joins TRBV20-1 and TRBJ2-7; D gene ambiguous. The V end was cut by 4 bases, the J end by 4 bases, with 8 bases between. The CDR3 consists of 11 residues. CDR1 and CDR2 (germline): DFQATT, SNEGSKA (reference sequence). CDR3: CSATPLYEQYF. CDR3 DNA: TGCAGTGCTACCCCCTTATACGAGCAGTACTTC.

At least ten counts were recorded for this clonotype. The rearrangement uses TRBV3-1 and TRBJ1-1; D call uncertain. Trimming pared 5 bases from V and 7 bases from J, leaving 11 bases between. Germline V gives CDR1 LGHDT, CDR2 YNNKEL (reference sequence). The CDR3 totals 12 residues. CDR3 residues: CASSYPGDEAFF. The CDR3 nucleotides read TGTGCCAGCAGCTATCCAGGAGATGAAGCTTTCTTT.

A few counts support this clonotype. The chain has TRBV20-1 and TRBJ1-6; TRBD1 matches 7 bases. The germline gives CDR1 DFQATT, CDR2 SNEGSKA (reference sequence). The CDR3 extends over 14 amino acids. J lost 8 bases, V lost 0 bases, and 4 bases had no gene match. CDR3 in amino acids: CSARDLRGHSPLHF. The CDR3 nucleotides are TGCAGTGCTAGAGATCTGAGGGGGCATTCACCCCTCCACTTT.

The V gene is TRBV12-5, the J gene TRBJ1-1; TRBD1 matches at 9 bases. Trimming took 0 bases from V and 2 from J; bases not matched to a gene: 4. The germline V gene encodes CDR1 LGHNT and CDR2 FRNRAP. This CDR3 is 16 amino acids long. The chain's CDR3 is CASGLVLTGGNTEAFF. CDR3 bases: TGTGCTAGTGGTTTGGTACTGACAGGGGGAAACACTGAAGCTTTCTTT.

On this clonotype: Being one base from a much bigger clone, this may be a read error. The rearrangement links TRBV6-2 or TRBV6-3 to TRBJ2-5; D may be TRBD2 (6 bases). The V gene's germline CDR1 is MNHEY and CDR2 SVGEGT. The CDR3 runs 13 residues. V was pared by 5 bases and J by 3 bases, with 10 bases between. In DNA form, the CDR3 reads TGTGCCAGCAGTCGGGGCGGGAAAGAGACCCAGTACTTC. Its translation is CASSRGGKETQYF.

This clonotype was seen a handful of times. The rearrangement joins TRBV27 to TRBJ2-1; tentative D call: TRBD2 (6 bases). The CDR3 totals 14 residues. From germline, CDR1 is MNHEY and CDR2 SMNVEV (reference sequence). Between the trimmed V and J ends, which lost 5 bases and 6 bases, there was a span of 14 bases. CDR3 in DNA: TGTGCCAGCAGTCTCCCCGGGACTGCCAATGAGCAGTTCTTC. Its protein product is CASSLPGTANEQFF.

In this sample, this clonotype turned up many times. The chain combines TRBV7-9 with TRBJ2-5; the match to TRBD1 covers 9 bases. This CDR3 region has 15 residues. V was clipped by 5 bases and J by 4 bases; unmatched bases: 8. From germline, CDR1 is SEHNR and CDR2 FQNEAQ (reference sequence). The CDR3 DNA is TGTGCCAGCAGCCCGATAAGACAGGGGGGAGAGACCCAGTACTTC. It encodes CASSPIRQGGETQYF. The complete variable domain, with remaining parts taken from reference TRBV7-9 and TRBJ2-5, reads DTGVSQNPRHKITKRGQNVTFRCDPISEHNRLYWYRQTLGQGPEFLTYFQNEAQLEKSRLLSDRFSAERPKGSFSTLEIQRTEQGDSAMYLCASSPIRQGGETQYFGPGTRLLVL.

This clonotype was counted a few times. CDR3 sequence reads: CASSLLAGGGELFF. In DNA, the CDR3 is TGTGCCAGCAGCTTGCTAGCGGGAGGTGGGGAGCTGTTTTTT. The chain has TRBV7-6 and TRBJ2-2, with TRBD2 matching 11 bases. CDR3 length: 14 amino acids. Germline-derived CDR1 and CDR2 are SGHVS and FNYEAQ. Losses at the gene ends were 3 bases for V and 8 bases for J; bases not matched to a gene: 2.

This clonotype was counted only a few times. V is TRBV14 and J is TRBJ2-5; D perhaps matches TRBD1 (6 bases). V lost 2 bases and J 4 bases, leaving 11 bases between the germline ends. CDR3 size: 14 residues. CDR1 is SGHDN and CDR2 is FVKESK in the germline V gene. As DNA, the CDR3 is TGTGCCAGCAGCCAACTGACAGGCAGAGAGACCCAGTACTTC. Its protein is CASSQLTGRETQYF.

The V gene is TRBV2, the J gene TRBJ2-2; D is unclear. With 1 base removed from V and 4 bases from J, the gap between germline ends came to 7 bases. This CDR3 has 14 residues. In germline, CDR1 is SNHLY, CDR2 FYNNEI. This CDR3 is CASSEDRGTGELFF. CDR3 sequence (DNA): TGTGCCAGCAGTGAAGACCGAGGCACCGGGGAGCTGTTTTTT.

This clonotype was counted between two and nine times. The chain uses TRBV20-1 and TRBJ2-5; 7 bases line up with TRBD2. V shed 8 bases, J shed 5 bases, and the junction held 8 bases outside the gene matches. This CDR3 has 12 residues. From germline, CDR1 is DFQATT and CDR2 SNEGSKA (reference sequence). CDR3 DNA: TGCAGTTCACGCGGGAGTTTGGAGACCCAGTACTTC. This codes for CSSRGSLETQYF.

This clonotype was counted at least ten times. V usage is TRBV7-9 and J usage is TRBJ2-5; weak D call: TRBD2 (6 bases). Trimming shortened V by 5 bases and J by 4 bases, and 11 bases separated the two germline ends. Germline V lookup: CDR1 SEHNR, CDR2 FQNEAQ (reference sequence). The CDR3 length is 13 residues. DNA for the CDR3: TGTGCCAGCAGCCCGGGACTCTCAGAGACCCAGTACTTC. Translating it yields CASSPGLSETQYF.

The genes are TRBV20-1 and TRBJ2-7; D remains unclear. CDR3 length: 13 amino acids. V lost 1 base and J 3 bases, leaving 10 bases between the germline ends. Per germline, CDR1 DFQATT and CDR2 SNEGSKA (reference sequence). DNA for the CDR3: TGCAGTGCTAGAGCGCCCCCTAGCTACGAGCAGTACTTC. This sequence encodes CSARAPPSYEQYF.

This clonotype was seen a few times. One junction end does not reproduce the germline sequence, and a read error may be involved. The chain links TRBV7-7 to TRBJ2-7, with 7 bases aligning to TRBD1. Germline V gene sequence: CDR1 SSHAT, CDR2 FNYEAQ (reference sequence). The length of the CDR3 is 14 residues. CDR3 coding DNA: TGTGCTAGCAGCCCCGGGACAGAGACCTACGAGCAGTACTTC. Translating gives CASSPGTETYEQYF.